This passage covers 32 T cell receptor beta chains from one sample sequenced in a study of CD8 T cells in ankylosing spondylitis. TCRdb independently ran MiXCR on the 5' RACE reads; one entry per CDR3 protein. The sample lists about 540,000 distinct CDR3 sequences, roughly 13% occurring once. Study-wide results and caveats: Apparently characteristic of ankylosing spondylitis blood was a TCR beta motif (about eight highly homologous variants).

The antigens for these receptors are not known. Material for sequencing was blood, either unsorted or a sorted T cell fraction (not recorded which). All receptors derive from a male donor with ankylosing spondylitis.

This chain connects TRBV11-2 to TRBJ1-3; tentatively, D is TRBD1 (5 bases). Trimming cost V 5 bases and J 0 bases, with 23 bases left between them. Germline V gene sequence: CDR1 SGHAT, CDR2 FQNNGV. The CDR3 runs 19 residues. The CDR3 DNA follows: TGTGCCAGCAGCCCGGGTGACAGTCCCCTTTCCGACTCTGGAAACACCATATATTTT. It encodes CASSPGDSPLSDSGNTIYF.

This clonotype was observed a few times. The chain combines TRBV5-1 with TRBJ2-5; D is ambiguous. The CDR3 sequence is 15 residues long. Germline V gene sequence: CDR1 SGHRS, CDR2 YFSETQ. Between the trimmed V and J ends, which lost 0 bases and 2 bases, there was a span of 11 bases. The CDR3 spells CASSLGTIGQETQYF. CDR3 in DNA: TGCGCCAGCAGCTTGGGGACCATTGGACAAGAGACCCAGTACTTC.

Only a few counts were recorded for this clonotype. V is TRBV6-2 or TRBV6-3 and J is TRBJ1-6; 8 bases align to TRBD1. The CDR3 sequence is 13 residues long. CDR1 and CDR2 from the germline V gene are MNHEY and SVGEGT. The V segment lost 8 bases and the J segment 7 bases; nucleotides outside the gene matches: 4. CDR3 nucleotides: TGTGCCAGCCAGCGACAGGGGAATTCACCCCTCCACTTT. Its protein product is CASQRQGNSPLHF.

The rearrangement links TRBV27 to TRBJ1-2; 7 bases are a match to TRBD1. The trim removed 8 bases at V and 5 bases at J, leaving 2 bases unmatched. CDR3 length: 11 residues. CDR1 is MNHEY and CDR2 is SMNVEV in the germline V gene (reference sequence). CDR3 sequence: CASGTAYGYTF. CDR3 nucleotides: TGTGCCAGCGGGACAGCATATGGCTACACCTTC.

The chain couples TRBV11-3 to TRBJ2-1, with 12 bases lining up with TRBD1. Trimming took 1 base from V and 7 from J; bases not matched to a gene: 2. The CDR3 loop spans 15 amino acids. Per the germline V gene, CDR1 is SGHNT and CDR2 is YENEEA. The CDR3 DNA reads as TGTGCCAGCAGCTTAGGGGACAGGGGGCGGAATGAGCAGTTCTTC. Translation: CASSLGDRGRNEQFF.

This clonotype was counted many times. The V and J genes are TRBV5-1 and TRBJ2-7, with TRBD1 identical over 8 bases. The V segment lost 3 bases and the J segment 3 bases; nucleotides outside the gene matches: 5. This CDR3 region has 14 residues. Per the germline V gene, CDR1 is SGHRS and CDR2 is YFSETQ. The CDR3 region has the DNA TGCGCCAGCAGCTCTTGGACAGGGAGCTACGAGCAGTACTTC. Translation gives CASSSWTGSYEQYF.

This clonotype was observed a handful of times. CDR3 coding DNA: TGTGCCATCAGTGTGGGTGACAGTGGCTACGAGCAGTACTTC. Its translation: CAISVGDSGYEQYF. The chain uses TRBV10-3 and TRBJ2-7; tentatively, D is TRBD1 (5 bases). The V end lost 4 bases, the J end lost 3 bases, and 13 bases lay between the germline ends. Germline loops: CDR1 ENHRY, CDR2 SYGVKD. There are 14 residues in the CDR3.

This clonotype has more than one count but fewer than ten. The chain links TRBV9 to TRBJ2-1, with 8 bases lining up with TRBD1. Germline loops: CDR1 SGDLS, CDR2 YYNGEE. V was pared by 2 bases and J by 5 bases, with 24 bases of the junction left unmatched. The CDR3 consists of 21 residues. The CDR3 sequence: CASSVSPIDRGHPGINNEQFF. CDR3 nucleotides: TGTGCCAGCAGCGTGAGCCCAATCGACAGGGGCCATCCGGGGATAAACAATGAGCAGTTCTTC. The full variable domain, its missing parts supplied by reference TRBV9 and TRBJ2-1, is DSGVTQTPKHLITATGQRVTLRCSPRSGDLSVYWYQQSLDQGLQFLIQYYNGEERAKGNILERFSAQQFPDLHSELNLSSLELGDSALYFCASSVSPIDRGHPGINNEQFFGPGTRLTVL.

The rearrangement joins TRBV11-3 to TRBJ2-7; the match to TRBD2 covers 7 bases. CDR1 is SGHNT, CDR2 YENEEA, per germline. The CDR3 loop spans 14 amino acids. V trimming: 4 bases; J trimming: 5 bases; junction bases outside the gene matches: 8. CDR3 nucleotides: TGTGCCAGCAGCTCGCGACTAGCTTCCGACGAGCAGTACTTC. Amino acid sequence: CASSSRLASDEQYF. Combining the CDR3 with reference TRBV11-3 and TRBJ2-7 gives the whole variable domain EAGVVQSPRYKIIEKKQPVAFWCNPISGHNTLYWYLQNLGQGPELLIRYENEEAVDDSQLPKDRFSAERLKGVDSTLKIQPAELGDSAVYLCASSSRLASDEQYFGPGTRLTVT.

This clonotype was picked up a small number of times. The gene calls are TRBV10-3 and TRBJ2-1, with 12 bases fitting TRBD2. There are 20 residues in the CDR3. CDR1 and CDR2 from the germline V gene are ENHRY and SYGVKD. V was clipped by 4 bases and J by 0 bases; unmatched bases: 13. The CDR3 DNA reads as TGTGCCATCAGTGCACTAACCGGGACTAGCGGGTCATACTCCTACAATGAGCAGTTCTTC. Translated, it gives CAISALTGTSGSYSYNEQFF.

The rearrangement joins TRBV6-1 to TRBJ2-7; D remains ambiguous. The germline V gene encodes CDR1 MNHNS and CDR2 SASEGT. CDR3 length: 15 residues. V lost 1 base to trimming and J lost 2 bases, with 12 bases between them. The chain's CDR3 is CASSEGGGSTYEQYV. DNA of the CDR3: TGTGCCAGCAGTGAAGGGGGTGGGTCAACCTACGAGCAGTACGTC.

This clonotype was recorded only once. The CDR3 DNA reads as TGTGCCAGCAGCTCCAGGACAGGCCTCATCGGGGAGCTGTTTTTT. It yields the protein CASSSRTGLIGELFF. This chain uses TRBV27 with TRBJ2-2, with 7 bases fitting TRBD1. Per germline, CDR1 MNHEY and CDR2 SMNVEV (reference sequence). This CDR3 is 15 amino acids long. The V and J ends lost 6 bases and 7 bases, in that order; junction bases with no gene match: 11.

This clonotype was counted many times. DNA for the CDR3: TGCGCCAGCAGCTCGGCACTAGCTATTGCCGGGGAGCTGTTTTTT. As protein: CASSSALAIAGELFF. The V gene is TRBV5-1, the J gene TRBJ2-2, with a weak D call TRBD2 (6 bases). This CDR3 comprises 15 residues. Germline V CDR1 and CDR2: SGHRS, YFSETQ. Trimming removed 3 bases at V and 6 bases at J, with 15 bases between.

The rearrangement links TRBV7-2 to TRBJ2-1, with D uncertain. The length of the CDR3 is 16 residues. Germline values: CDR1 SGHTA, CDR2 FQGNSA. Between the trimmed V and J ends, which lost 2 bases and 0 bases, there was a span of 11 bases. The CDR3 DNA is TGTGCCAGCAGCTTATCAATATCCAGCTCCTACAATGAGCAGTTCTTC. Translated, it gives CASSLSISSSYNEQFF. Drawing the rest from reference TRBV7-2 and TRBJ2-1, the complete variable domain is GAGVSQSPSNKVTEKGKDVELRCDPISGHTALYWYRQSLGQGLEFLIYFQGNSAPDKSGLPSDRFSAERTGGSVSTLTIQRTQQEDSAVYLCASSLSISSSYNEQFFGPGTRLTVL.

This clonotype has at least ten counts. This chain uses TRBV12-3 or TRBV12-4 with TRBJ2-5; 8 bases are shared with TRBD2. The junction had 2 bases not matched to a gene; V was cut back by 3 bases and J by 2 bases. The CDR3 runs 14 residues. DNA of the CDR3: TGTGCCAGCAGTTTCCCTAGCGGGCAAGAGACCCAGTACTTC. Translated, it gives CASSFPSGQETQYF.

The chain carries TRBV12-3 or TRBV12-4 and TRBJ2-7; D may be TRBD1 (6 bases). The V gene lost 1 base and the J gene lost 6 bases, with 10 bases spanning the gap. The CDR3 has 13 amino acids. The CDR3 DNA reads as TGTGCCAGCAGTTTAGACCCAGGGGTCGAGCAGTACTTC. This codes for CASSLDPGVEQYF.

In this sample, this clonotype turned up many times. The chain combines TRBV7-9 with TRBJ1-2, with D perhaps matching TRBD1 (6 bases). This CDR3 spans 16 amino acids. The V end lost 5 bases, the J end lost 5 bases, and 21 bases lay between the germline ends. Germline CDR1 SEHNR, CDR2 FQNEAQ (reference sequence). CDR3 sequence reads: CASSPSIGRGVYGYTF. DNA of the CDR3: TGTGCCAGCAGCCCCTCGATCGGCAGGGGCGTTTATGGCTACACCTTC.

DNA of the CDR3: TGTGCCAGCACCCTTGAAGGATGGACCCAGTACTTC. Residues: CASTLEGWTQYF. V usage is TRBV5-5 and J usage is TRBJ2-5; D gene unclear. V was pared by 6 bases and J by 7 bases, with 13 bases between. CDR1 is SGHKS and CDR2 is YYEKEE in the germline V gene (reference sequence). The CDR3 is 12 residues long.

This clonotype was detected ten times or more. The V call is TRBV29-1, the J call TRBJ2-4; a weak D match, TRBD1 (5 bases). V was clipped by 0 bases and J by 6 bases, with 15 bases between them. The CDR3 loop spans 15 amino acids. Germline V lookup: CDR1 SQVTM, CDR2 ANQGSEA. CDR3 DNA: TGCAGCGTTGAAGACGAGGACATCGGACCAAACATTCAGTACTTC. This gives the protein CSVEDEDIGPNIQYF. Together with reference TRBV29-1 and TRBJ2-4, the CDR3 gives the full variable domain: SAVISQKPSRDICQRGTSLTIQCQVDSQVTMMFWYRQQPGQSLTLIATANQGSEATYESGFVIDKFPISRPNLTFSTLTVSNMSPEDSSIYLCSVEDEDIGPNIQYFGAGTRLSVL.

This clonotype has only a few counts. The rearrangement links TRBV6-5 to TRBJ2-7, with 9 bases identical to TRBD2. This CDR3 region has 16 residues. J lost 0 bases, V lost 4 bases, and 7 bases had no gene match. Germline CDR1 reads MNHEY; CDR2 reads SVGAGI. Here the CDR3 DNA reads TGTGCCAGCAGTTCCTGGACTAGCGAGAGCTCCTACGAGCAGTACTTC. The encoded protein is CASSSWTSESSYEQYF.

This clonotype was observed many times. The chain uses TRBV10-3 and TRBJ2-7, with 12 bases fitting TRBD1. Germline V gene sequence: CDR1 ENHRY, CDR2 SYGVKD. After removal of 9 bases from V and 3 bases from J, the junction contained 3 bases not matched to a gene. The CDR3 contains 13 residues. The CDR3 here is CAMWDRGHYEQYF. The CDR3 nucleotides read TGTGCCATGTGGGACAGGGGGCACTACGAGCAGTACTTC.

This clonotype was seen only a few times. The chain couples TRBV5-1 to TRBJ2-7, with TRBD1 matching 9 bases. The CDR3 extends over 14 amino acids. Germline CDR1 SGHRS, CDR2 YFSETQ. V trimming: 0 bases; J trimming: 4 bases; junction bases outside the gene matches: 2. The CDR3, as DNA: TGCGCCAGCAGCTTGGGGGGACAGGGATACGAGCAGTACTTC. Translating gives CASSLGGQGYEQYF.

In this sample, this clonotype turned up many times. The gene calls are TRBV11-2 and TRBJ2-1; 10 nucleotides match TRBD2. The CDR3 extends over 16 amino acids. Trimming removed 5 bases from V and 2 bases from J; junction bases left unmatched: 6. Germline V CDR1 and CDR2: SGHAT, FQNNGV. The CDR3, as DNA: TGTGCCAGCAGCCTCCTAGCGGGAGAGGCCTACAATGAGCAGTTCTTC. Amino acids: CASSLLAGEAYNEQFF.

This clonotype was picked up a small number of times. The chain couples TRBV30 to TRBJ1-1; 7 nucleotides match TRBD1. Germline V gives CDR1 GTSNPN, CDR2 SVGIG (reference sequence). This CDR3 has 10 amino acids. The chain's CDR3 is CAIDRAAAFF. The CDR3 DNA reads TGTGCTATCGACAGGGCCGCAGCTTTCTTT.

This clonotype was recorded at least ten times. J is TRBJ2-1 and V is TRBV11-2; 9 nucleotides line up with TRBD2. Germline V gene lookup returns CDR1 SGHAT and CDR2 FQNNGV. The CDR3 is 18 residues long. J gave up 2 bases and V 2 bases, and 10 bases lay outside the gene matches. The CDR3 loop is CASSLWSSGAMAYNEQFF. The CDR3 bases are TGTGCCAGCAGCTTATGGTCTAGCGGGGCCATGGCCTACAATGAGCAGTTCTTC.

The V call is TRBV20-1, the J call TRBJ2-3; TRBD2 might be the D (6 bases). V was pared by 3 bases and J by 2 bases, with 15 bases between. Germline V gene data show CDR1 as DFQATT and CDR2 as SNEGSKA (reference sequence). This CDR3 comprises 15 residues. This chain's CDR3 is CSASGWEATTDTQYF. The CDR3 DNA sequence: TGCAGTGCTAGTGGGTGGGAGGCTACCACAGATACGCAGTATTTT.

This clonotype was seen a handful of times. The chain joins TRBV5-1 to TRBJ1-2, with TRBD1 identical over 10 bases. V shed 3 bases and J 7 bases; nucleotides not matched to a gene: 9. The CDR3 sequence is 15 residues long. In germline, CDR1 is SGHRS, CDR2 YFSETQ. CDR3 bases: TGCGCCAGCAGCTCTCTGACAGGGGGCAAGTCTGGCTACACCTTC. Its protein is CASSSLTGGKSGYTF.

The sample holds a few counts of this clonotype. DNA of the CDR3: TGCGCCAGCAAATGGGCAGGGGGTGCCATGAACACTGAAGCTTTCTTT. Translating gives CASKWAGGAMNTEAFF. This chain links TRBV5-1 with TRBJ1-1, with 7 bases that match TRBD1. V was pared by 6 bases and J by 0 bases, with 11 bases of the junction left unmatched. This CDR3 has 16 amino acids. CDR1 and CDR2 (germline): SGHRS, YFSETQ.

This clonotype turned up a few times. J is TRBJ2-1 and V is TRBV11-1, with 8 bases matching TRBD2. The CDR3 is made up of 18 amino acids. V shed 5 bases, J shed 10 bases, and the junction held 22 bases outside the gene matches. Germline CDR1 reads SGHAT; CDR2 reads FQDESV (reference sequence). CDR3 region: CASSPTGGATSSGWEQFF. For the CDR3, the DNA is TGTGCCAGCAGCCCCACCGGGGGGGCGACTAGTTCAGGGTGGGAGCAGTTCTTC.

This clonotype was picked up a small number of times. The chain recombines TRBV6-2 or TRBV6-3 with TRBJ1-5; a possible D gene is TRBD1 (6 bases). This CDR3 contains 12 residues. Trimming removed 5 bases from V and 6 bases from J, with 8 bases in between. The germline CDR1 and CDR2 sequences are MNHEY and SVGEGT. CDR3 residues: CASSNRVQPQHF. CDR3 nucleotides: TGTGCCAGCAGTAACAGGGTTCAGCCCCAGCATTTT.

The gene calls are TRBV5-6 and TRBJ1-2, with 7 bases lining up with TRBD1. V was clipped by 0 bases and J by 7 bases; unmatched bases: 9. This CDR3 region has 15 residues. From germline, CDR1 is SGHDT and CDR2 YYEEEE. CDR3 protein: CASSLADRVRGGYTF. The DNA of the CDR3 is TGTGCCAGCAGCTTGGCCGACAGGGTACGGGGTGGCTACACCTTC.

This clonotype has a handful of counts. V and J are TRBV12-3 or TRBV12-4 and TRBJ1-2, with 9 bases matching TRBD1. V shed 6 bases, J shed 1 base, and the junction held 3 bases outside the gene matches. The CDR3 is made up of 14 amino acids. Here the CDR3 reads CASRDRGINYGYTF. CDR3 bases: TGTGCCAGCAGGGACAGGGGAATTAACTATGGCTACACCTTC.